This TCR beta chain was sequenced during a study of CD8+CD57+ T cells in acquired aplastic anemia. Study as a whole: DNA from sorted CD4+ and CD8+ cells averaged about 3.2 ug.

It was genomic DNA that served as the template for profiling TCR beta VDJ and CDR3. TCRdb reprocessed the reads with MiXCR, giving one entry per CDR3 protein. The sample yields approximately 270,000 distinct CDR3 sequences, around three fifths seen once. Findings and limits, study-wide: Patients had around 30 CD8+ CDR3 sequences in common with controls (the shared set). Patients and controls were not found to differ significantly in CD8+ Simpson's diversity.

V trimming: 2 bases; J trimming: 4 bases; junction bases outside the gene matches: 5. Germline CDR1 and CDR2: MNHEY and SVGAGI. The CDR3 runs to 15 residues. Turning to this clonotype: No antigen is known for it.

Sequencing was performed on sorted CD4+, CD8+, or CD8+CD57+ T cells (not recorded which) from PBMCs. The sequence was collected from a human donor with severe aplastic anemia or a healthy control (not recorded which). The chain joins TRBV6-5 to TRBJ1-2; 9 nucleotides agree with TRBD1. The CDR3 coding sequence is TGTGCCAGCAGTTACCAGGGGACAGGGACCTATGGCTACACCTTC. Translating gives CASSYQGTGTYGYTF.